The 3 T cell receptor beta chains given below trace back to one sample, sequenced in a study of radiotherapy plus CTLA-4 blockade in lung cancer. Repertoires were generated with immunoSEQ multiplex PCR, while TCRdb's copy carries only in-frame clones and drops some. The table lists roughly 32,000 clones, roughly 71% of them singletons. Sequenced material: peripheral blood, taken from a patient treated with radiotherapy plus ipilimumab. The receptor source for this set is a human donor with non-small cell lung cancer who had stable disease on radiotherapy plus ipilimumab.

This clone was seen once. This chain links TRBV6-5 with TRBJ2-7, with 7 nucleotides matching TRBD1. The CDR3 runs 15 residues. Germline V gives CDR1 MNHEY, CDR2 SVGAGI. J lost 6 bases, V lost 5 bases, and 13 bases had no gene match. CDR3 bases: TGTGCCAGCAGTAAGAAGACAGGGTTTGTTAGCGAGCAGTACTTC. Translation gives CASSKKTGFVSEQYF.

CDR3 DNA sequence: TGTGCCAGCAGCTTAAGGGGAAGGCCGCCCCGGGAAACAGATACGCAGTATTTT. As protein: CASSLRGRPPRETDTQYF. The rearrangement uses TRBV11-2 and TRBJ2-3, with D perhaps TRBD1 or TRBD2 (5 bases each). In germline, CDR1 is SGHAT, CDR2 FQNNGV. V lost 2 bases and J lost 3, with 21 bases in between. The CDR3 runs to 18 residues.

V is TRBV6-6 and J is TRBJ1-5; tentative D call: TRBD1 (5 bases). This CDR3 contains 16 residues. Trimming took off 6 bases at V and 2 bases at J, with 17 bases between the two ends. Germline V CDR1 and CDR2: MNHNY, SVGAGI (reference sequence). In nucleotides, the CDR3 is TGTGCCAGCAGCGATGGAGGGGCGAGTGGCAATCAGCCCCAGCATTTT. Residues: CASSDGGASGNQPQHF.